This T cell receptor beta chain came from a study of cytomegalovirus exposure and HLA in healthy donors. PCR was performed using 60 Vbeta and 13 Jbeta primers. Sequenced by immunoSEQ multiplex PCR; TCRdb stores in-frame clones only, minus some. The table lists some 120,000 clones, about 80% of them singletons, with 1% in the top ten. Points from the study as a whole: Later analysis demonstrated an association between a missense DCLRE1C variant and TCR beta V- and J-gene trimming.

The CDR3 totals 13 residues. Trimming took 4 bases from V and 0 from J, leaving 7 bases between them. CDR1 and CDR2 (germline): SGHNT, YYREEE (reference sequence). A word on this clone: Its specificity is not known.

The rearrangement joins TRBV5-4 to TRBJ1-1; no reliable D call. The sequenced sample was PBMCs. This receptor was taken from a man in his forties in good health and CMV-seronegative. CDR3 sequence reads: CASSTDMNTEAFF. The CDR3 nucleotides are TGTGCCAGCAGCACCGACATGAACACTGAAGCTTTCTTT.